Listed below are T cell receptor beta chains from one sample, sequenced in a study of control samples from healthy donors and cancer patients. TCRdb's copy holds only in-frame clones and misses some; the assay was immunoSEQ multiplex PCR. The table shows approximately 100,000 clones, with roughly 78% occurring only once. Sequencing was carried out using blood. These TCRs come from a man aged 60 to 75 in good health. CDR3s leave out the opening cysteine and the closing phenylalanine or tryptophan.

V gene: TRBV9; J gene: TRBJ1-2; CDR3 protein: ASSVPTRGGGQGAYYGYT
V gene: TRBV6-6; J gene: TRBJ2-7; CDR3 protein: ASSTDRHPSYEQY
V gene: TRBV6-5; J gene: TRBJ1-4; CDR3 protein: ASSTSEGIEEKLF
V gene: TRBV2; J gene: TRBJ2-7; CDR3 protein: ASSYTYEQY
V gene: TRBV7-3; J gene: TRBJ1-6; CDR3 protein: ASSSLYNSPLH
V gene: TRBV9; J gene: TRBJ1-1; CDR3 protein: ASSVAGGTATEAF
V gene: TRBV30; J gene: TRBJ1-5; CDR3 protein: AGSSGNQPQH
V gene: TRBV5-4; J gene: TRBJ2-1; CDR3 protein: ASSLPGNEQF
V gene: TRBV5-1; J gene: TRBJ2-7; CDR3 protein: ASSQGLAYEQY
V gene: TRBV5-1; J gene: TRBJ2-1; CDR3 protein: ASSLDTLYEQF
V gene: TRBV2; J gene: TRBJ2-7; CDR3 protein: ASRGDSPYEQY
V gene: TRBV5-4; J gene: TRBJ2-1; CDR3 protein: ASSRNNEQF